This TCR beta chain derives from a study of T cell changes during pregnancy in multiple sclerosis. Assay used: immunoSEQ multiplex PCR; TCRdb lists only in-frame clones, some missing. The table lists 45,000 to 55,000 clones, approximately 85% of them singletons. The germline V gene has CDR1 MGHRA and CDR2 YSYEKL. The CDR3 loop spans 13 amino acids. V was cut by 0 bases and J by 4 bases, with 7 bases left in between. Sequenced here: CD4+ T cells from peripheral blood mononuclear cells, sampled in the second trimester of pregnancy. This TCR was recovered from a female donor with multiple sclerosis, enrolled in a pregnancy study. The chain has TRBV4-1 and TRBJ2-7; no clear D. CDR3 region: CASSQERYYEQYF. The CDR3 DNA reads as TGCGCCAGCAGCCAAGAGCGTTATTACGAGCAGTACTTC.